Detailed here is one T cell receptor (beta chain). The antigen it recognizes is unknown. One base away there is no much larger clone; base qualities are not given. The immunoSEQ Assay was used to sequence TCR beta CDR3 regions from DNA. The authors processed their data as follows. To compute T cell density, TCR beta template counts were normalized to usable DNA, which was estimated by amplifying housekeeping genes. Richness was estimated with the preseqR package, extrapolating to 400,000 templates for PBMC samples and 120,000 templates for tissue samples. Clonality was taken to be one minus Pielou's evenness. To identify tissue-enriched TCRs, differential abundance testing was run on productive amino-acid clonotypes with a minimum total count of 5 and an alpha of 0.1. Repertoire overlap between compartments was quantified with the Jaccard Index and Morisita Overlap Index. GLIPH grouped TCR beta CDR3s together with public tetramer-defined viral CDR3s, and a viral motif had to include at least three viral sequences and also show V-gene enrichment. TCRdb retrieved this table from immuneACCESS and kept in-frame rearrangements only. Not all clones are present; in checked studies, unresolved V genes account for under half, and no reason is known for the remainder. Clonal size and the V and J genes are those of that table, whereas D and trimming came from the DNA. The sample contains about 70,000 clones, around 85% of them found a single time. 1% to 1.5% of the sample is taken by the ten largest.

At diagnosis, tumor, uninvolved tumor-adjacent lung and peripheral blood were collected and then preserved as a mix of FFPE and fresh-frozen material. Blood samples were analyzed as peripheral blood mononuclear cells for TCR repertoire profiling. These data originate in a study of T cells in localized non-small cell lung cancer (dated by TCRdb to the early 2020s). With respect to the entire study: The study analyzed T cell repertoires of hundreds of early-stage NSCLC patients, comparing tumors and uninvolved tumor-adjacent lungs. The cohort comprised a few hundred treatment-naïve NSCLC patients with resected, localized lung tumors. The mean age of the NSCLC patients was about 62 years, with 120 to 150 men and approximately 100 women. The investigation overall reported the following: The highest T cell clonality was observed in uninvolved tumor-adjacent lung, where clonality exceeded that of tumor, suggesting that antigenic responses were more focused in uninvolved tumor-adjacent lung. Higher T cell density in blood was associated with longer overall survival, whereas higher clonality in adjacent lung was associated with shorter survival. Because multi-region tumor sequencing was not done, intratumor heterogeneity could not be ruled out. Because the study design was exploratory, TCR variables were selected using unadjusted p-values without false-discovery rate correction. A median of roughly 56 of the top 100 tumor clones were detected in paired uninvolved adjacent lung, and under 30 of these tumor clones were also found among the top 100 clones of the paired uninvolved adjacent lung.

The CDR3 covers 17 residues, taking in both the cysteine and the phenylalanine. Only the CDR3 region is kept as DNA, spanning 51 bases read in frame from base 1. From a lookup of the germline V gene (reference sequence), CDR1 and CDR2 are LNHDA and SQIVND. The trim is 5 bases for V and 4 bases for J, with a gap of 24 bases between the germline ends. The TCR comes from a female donor older than 55 with stage I lung adenocarcinoma. The sequencing used peripheral blood, collected before any cancer treatment. This sequence uses TRBV19 and TRBJ2-7; TRBD1 is perhaps the D gene, given 7 matching bases. The encoded CDR3 is CASSAGQTRVQGYEQYF. The nucleotide sequence reads TGTGCCAGTAGTGCGGGACAGACGAGGGTTCAAGGATACGAGCAGTACTTC.